This T cell receptor beta chain was captured by sequencing in a study of T cell responses to AZD1222 COVID-19 vaccine (dated by TCRdb to the early 2020s). Notes on the research overall: TCR sequencing was performed for roughly 240 trial participants, of whom about 200 were given two doses of AZD1222 and 26 were given two doses of MenACWY control vaccine. Trial participants were enrolled by age into subgroups of 18-55, 56-69 and 70-plus years, and roughly 150, 30 and 60 TCR-sequenced participants, respectively, were included in these subgroups. Findings and caveats that apply to the study as a whole: Nearly half of unique spike-specific TCRs reportedly recognized epitopes outside regions mutated in the B.1.351 and B.1.1.7 variants. Conclusions about previously exposed vaccinees are limited because only six or seven AZD1222 recipients were SARS-CoV-2 seropositive at baseline. Participants were mostly white British and included more females than males, and it was suggested by the authors that clonal diversity may have been underestimated. CD4 TCRs associated with the vaccine covered the entire spike protein, and the dominant responses were in regions 160-218 and 743-854. Spike-specific TCR breadth and depth rose significantly after two AZD1222 doses compared with day 0 and with MenACWY recipients. In the small 56-69-year group, the increase in depth fell short of significance, most likely because of low power. Because no day 14 peak-response samples were available, the repertoires could be characterized only after the peak T cell response.

The label giving this sample's time point can be read as: about 28 days (+/-7) after the second vaccine dose. Sample treatment or condition, as interpreted from the label and publication: meningococcal conjugate vaccine given as trial control. Samples from vaccinated people were obtained from the UK trials COV001 and COV002, which included a single-blind randomized controlled phase 2/3 trial of AZD1222 (ChAdOx1 nCoV-19) in healthy adults. Trial participant PBMC samples were collected at day 0 and day 28 after the second dose for TCRbeta chain sequencing. In the case of this clone: The clone's antigen remains unknown. Base qualities are missing; no much larger clone stands one base away.

The CDR3 regions of human TCRbeta chains were subjected to immunosequencing. As for the original processing: TCRs in the repertoires were compared against a reference library of SARS-CoV-2-specific TCRs that had been generated with the MIRA antigen-specificity platform. Breadth meant the fraction of unique TCRs that were SARS-CoV-2-associated, whereas depth meant the fraction of total T cells that were SARS-CoV-2-associated. Using the MIRA data, each spike-specific TCR was mapped to the spike region that the TCR reacts to and placed in a CD4 or CD8 class. Log10-transformed breadth and depth values were compared by one-way ANOVA with Sidak's multiple comparisons tests. TCRdb carries this immuneACCESS record with in-frame sequences only. Its versions omit some clonotypes, under half of them owing to an unresolved V gene in the studies checked, with the rest unexplained. For V, J and clone size, that table is used; D and trimming come from the DNA. Recorded for this sample are tens of thousands of clones; about nine tenths of them occurred a single time. Over 5.5% of the sample belongs to the ten largest clones.

V loses 10 bases, J loses 1 base, and the germline ends lie 10 bases apart. Inclusive of the bounding cysteine and phenylalanine, the CDR3 is 13 residues long. The only DNA kept is the CDR3, 39 bases in frame from the first base. In the germline V gene, CDR1 corresponds to KGHDR and CDR2 to SFDVKD. The clonotype was recovered from an adult who received the MenACWY meningococcal vaccine as a control. The V gene is TRBV24-1 and the J gene is TRBJ1-5, with the D gene too uncertain to name. Sequencing was performed on peripheral blood, taken 28 days after the second dose of the MenACWY control vaccine. CDR3 region: CATAHGSNQPQHF. The DNA sequence is given as TGTGCCACAGCTCATGGGAGCAATCAGCCCCAGCATTTT.